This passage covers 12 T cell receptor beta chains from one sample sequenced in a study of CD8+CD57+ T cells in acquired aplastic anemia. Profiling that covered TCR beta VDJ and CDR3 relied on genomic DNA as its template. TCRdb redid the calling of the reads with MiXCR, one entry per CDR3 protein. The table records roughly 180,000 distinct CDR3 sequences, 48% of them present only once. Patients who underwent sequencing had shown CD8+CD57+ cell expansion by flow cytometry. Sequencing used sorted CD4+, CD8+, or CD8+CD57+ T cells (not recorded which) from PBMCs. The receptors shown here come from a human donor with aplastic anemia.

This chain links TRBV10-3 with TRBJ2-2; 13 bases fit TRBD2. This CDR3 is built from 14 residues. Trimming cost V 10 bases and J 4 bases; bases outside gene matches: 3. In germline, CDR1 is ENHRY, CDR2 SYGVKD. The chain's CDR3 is CASTSGGATGELFF. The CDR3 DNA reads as TGTGCCAGCACTAGCGGGGGGGCCACCGGGGAGCTGTTTTTT.

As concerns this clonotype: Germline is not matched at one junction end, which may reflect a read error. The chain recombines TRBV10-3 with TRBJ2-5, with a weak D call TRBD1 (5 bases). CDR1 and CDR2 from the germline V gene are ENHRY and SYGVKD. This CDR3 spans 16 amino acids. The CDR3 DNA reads TGTGCCAGCAGTTACTCGATAGATACAGGCCACGAGACCCAGTACTTC. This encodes CASSYSIDTGHETQYF.

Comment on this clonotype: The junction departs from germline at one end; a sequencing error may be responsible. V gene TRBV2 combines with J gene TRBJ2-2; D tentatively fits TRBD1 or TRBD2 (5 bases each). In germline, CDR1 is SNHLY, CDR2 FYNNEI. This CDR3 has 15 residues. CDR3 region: CASSGPGTNTGELYF. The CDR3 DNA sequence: TGTGCCAGCAGTGGACCGGGGACGAACACCGGGGAGCTGTACTTC.

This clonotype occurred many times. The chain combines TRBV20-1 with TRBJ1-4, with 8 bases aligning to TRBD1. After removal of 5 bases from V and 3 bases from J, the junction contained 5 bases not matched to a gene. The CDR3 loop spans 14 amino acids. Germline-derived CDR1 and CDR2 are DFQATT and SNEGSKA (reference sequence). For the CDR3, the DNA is TGCAGTGCTGTACAGGGGGGGTCTAATGAAAAACTGTTTTTT. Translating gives CSAVQGGSNEKLFF.

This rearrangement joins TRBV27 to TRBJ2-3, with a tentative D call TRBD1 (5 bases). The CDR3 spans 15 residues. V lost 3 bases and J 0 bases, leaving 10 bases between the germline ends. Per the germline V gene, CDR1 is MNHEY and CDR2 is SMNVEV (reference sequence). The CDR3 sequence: CASSFRQGSTDTQYF. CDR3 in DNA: TGTGCCAGCAGTTTTAGGCAGGGAAGCACAGATACGCAGTATTTT.

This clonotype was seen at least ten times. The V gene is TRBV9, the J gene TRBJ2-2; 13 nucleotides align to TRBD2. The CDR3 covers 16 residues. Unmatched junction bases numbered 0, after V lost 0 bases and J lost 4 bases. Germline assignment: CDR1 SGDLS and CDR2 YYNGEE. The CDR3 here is CASSVGTSGGTGELFF. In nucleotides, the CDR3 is TGTGCCAGCAGCGTAGGGACTAGCGGGGGCACCGGGGAGCTGTTTTTT.

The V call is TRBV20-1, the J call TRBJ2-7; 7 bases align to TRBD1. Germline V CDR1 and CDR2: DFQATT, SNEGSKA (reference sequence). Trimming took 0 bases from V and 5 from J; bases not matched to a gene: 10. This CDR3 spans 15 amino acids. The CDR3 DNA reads TGCAGTGCTAGAGATACACGAGGGGGCAACGACGAGCAGTACTTC. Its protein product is CSARDTRGGNDEQYF.

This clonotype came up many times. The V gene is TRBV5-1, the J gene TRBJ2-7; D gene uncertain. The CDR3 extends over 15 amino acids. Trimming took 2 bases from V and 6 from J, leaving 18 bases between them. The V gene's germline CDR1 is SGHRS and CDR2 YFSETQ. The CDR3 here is CASSLTRAQDFEQYF. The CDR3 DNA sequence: TGCGCCAGCAGCTTAACACGGGCCCAGGATTTCGAGCAGTACTTC.

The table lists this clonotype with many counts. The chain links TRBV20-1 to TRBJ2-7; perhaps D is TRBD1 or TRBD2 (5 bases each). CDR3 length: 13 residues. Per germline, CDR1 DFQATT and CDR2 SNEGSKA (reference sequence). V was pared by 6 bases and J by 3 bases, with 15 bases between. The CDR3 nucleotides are TGCAGTGCAACTCGGGACGGAAACTACGAGCAGTACTTC. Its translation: CSATRDGNYEQYF.

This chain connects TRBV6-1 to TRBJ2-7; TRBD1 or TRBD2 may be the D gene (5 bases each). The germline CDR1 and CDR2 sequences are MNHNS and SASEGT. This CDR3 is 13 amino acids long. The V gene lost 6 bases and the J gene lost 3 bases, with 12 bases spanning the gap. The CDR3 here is CASRGDLIYEQYF. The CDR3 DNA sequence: TGTGCCAGCAGAGGGGACCTCATCTACGAGCAGTACTTC.

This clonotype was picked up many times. This chain's CDR3 is CASSPSDGYNEQFF. CDR3 coding DNA: TGTGCCAGCAGCCCCTCGGACGGATACAATGAGCAGTTCTTC. The chain uses TRBV11-1 and TRBJ2-1, with D hard to call. Between the trimmed V and J ends, which lost 5 bases and 4 bases, there was a span of 12 bases. Germline values: CDR1 SGHAT, CDR2 FQDESV (reference sequence). The CDR3 sequence is 14 residues long.

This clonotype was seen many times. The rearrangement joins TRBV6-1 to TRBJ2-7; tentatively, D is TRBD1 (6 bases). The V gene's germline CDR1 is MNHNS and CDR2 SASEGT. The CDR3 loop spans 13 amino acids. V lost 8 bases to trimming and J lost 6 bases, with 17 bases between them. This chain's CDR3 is CASRQGLDREQYF. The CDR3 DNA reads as TGTGCCAGCCGCCAGGGGTTGGACCGCGAGCAGTACTTC.